These 3 T cell receptor beta chains were sequenced from one sample in a study of T cells in Graves' hyperthyroidism and ophthalmopathy. RNA transcripts yielded amplified TCR beta CDR3 regions. When the TCR CDR3 underwent first-round RT-PCR, the HTBI primer set was used. TCRdb reprocessed the multiplex PCR reads with MiXCR, giving one entry per CDR3 protein. The data show hundreds of thousands of distinct CDR3 sequences, approximately 13% seen once. The specimen was blood. The receptors originated from a woman aged 18-30 years with Graves' hyperthyroidism.

This clonotype was found a few times. This chain connects TRBV19 to TRBJ2-6, with D maybe TRBD1 (5 bases). CDR3 length equals 18 residues. From germline, CDR1 is LNHDA and CDR2 SQIVND (reference sequence). V was pared by 7 bases and J by 0 bases, with 19 bases between. The CDR3 DNA sequence: TGTGCCAGTAATTATGAGACAGATTTGTCCTCTGGGGCCAACGTCCTGACTTTC. Amino acid sequence: CASNYETDLSSGANVLTF.

This clonotype was seen more than once but under ten times. The chain couples TRBV6-6 to TRBJ1-1; unclear D gene. The V and J ends lost 0 bases and 0 bases respectively, with 8 bases between them. The CDR3 totals 15 residues. From germline, CDR1 is MNHNY and CDR2 SVGAGI (reference sequence). The CDR3 loop is CASSYSRGLNTEAFF. The CDR3 DNA reads as TGTGCCAGCAGTTACTCGCGGGGTTTGAACACTGAAGCTTTCTTT.

This clonotype was found many times. The chain links TRBV27 to TRBJ1-6; tentatively, D is TRBD1 (5 bases). With 2 bases removed from V and 7 bases from J, the gap between germline ends came to 6 bases. CDR1 is MNHEY, CDR2 SMNVEV, per germline (reference sequence). The CDR3 runs 13 residues. CDR3 sequence: CASSLRGNSPLHF. The CDR3 DNA follows: TGTGCCAGCAGTTTACGGGGGAATTCACCCCTCCACTTT.